The next 10 T cell receptor beta chains were all read from a single sample in a study of blood T cell repertoires in COVID-19. Using immunoSEQ multiplex PCR, the repertoire was profiled, and TCRdb retains in-frame clones only, with some absent. Here the sample spans 200,000 or so clones, around nine tenths being singletons. Sequencing used peripheral blood. These receptors all stem from an older woman with acute or convalescent COVID-19.

The chain couples TRBV10-1 to TRBJ2-5; a possible D gene is TRBD2 (5 bases). Trimming took 3 bases from V and 7 from J, leaving 9 bases between them. The CDR3 contains 12 residues. Germline V lookup: CDR1 WNHNN, CDR2 SYGVQD (reference sequence). CDR3 in amino acids: CASSDPGGTQYF. The CDR3 region has the DNA TGCGCCAGCAGTGACCCCGGAGGGACCCAGTACTTC.

V is TRBV5-6 and J is TRBJ1-2; 7 positions match TRBD1. The CDR3 has 15 residues. Germline trimming cut 2 bases from V and 4 bases from J; bases unmatched to any gene: 8. Per the germline V gene, CDR1 is SGHDT and CDR2 is YYEEEE. The chain's CDR3 is CASSLGTVLFYGYTF. CDR3 nucleotide sequence: TGTGCCAGCAGCTTAGGGACAGTATTATTCTATGGCTACACCTTC.

The J gene is TRBJ2-5, the V gene TRBV6-5; possibly TRBD2 for D (6 bases). Trimming stripped 8 bases from V and 0 bases from J, with 13 bases between. CDR1 MNHEY and CDR2 SVGAGI come from the germline V gene. CDR3 size: 14 residues. The CDR3 protein is CASRRGEYQETQYF. In nucleotides, the CDR3 is TGTGCCAGCCGGCGCGGGGAGTACCAAGAGACCCAGTACTTC.

J is TRBJ2-5 and V is TRBV7-8; TRBD1 is a possible D gene (5 bases). Trimming pared 1 base from V and 2 bases from J, leaving 14 bases between. Germline V gene sequence: CDR1 SGHVS, CDR2 FQNEAQ. The CDR3 contains 16 residues. The CDR3 protein is CASSLVRRAEQETQYF. The DNA for the CDR3 is TGTGCCAGCAGCTTAGTCCGCAGGGCCGAGCAAGAGACCCAGTACTTC.

In its sample, this clone was seen once. The chain joins TRBV6-2 or TRBV6-3 to TRBJ1-5, with 7 bases identical to TRBD1. Germline trimming cut 5 bases from V and 6 bases from J; bases unmatched to any gene: 4. CDR1 and CDR2 (germline): MNHEY, SVGEGT. This CDR3 has 13 residues. CDR3 protein: CASSPTGPQPQHF. DNA for the CDR3: TGTGCCAGCAGTCCGACAGGGCCTCAGCCCCAGCATTTT.

This clone was counted once. CDR3 loop: CASSPTGTDTQYF. The DNA of the CDR3 is TGTGCCAGCAGTCCGACTGGCACAGATACGCAGTATTTT. This rearrangement joins TRBV6-5 to TRBJ2-3; D not resolved. The CDR3 is 13 residues long. Germline CDR1 is MNHEY and CDR2 is SVGAGI. Trimming removed 5 bases from V and 1 base from J, with 7 bases in between.

The chain combines TRBV9 with TRBJ2-2; the D is unclear. The CDR3 covers 13 residues. Germline CDR1 reads SGDLS; CDR2 reads YYNGEE. Deletions cut 3 bases from V and 6 bases from J, with 9 bases between. Here the CDR3 reads CASSARTAGELFF. CDR3 nucleotides: TGTGCCAGCAGCGCCCGAACTGCCGGGGAGCTGTTTTTT.

This sequence joins TRBV5-1 and TRBJ1-6; TRBD1 matches at 8 bases. This CDR3 is 15 amino acids long. The junction had 10 bases not matched to a gene; V was cut back by 5 bases and J by 9 bases. The V gene's germline CDR1 is SGHRS and CDR2 YFSETQ. CDR3 amino acids: CASRPQTGESSPLHF. CDR3 DNA sequence: TGCGCCAGCAGACCCCAGACAGGGGAGAGTTCACCCCTCCACTTT.

The chain couples TRBV7-9 to TRBJ2-1; the D gene is possibly TRBD1 (6 bases). V gave up 5 bases and J gave up 4 bases, with 15 bases separating them. Germline V gives CDR1 SEHNR, CDR2 FQNEAQ (reference sequence). CDR3 length: 15 amino acids. In nucleotides, the CDR3 is TGTGCCAGCAGCGCCCCCCAGACAGGTTACAATGAGCAGTTCTTC. This sequence encodes CASSAPQTGYNEQFF. The full variable domain, completed using reference TRBV7-9 and TRBJ2-1, is DTGVSQNPRHKITKRGQNVTFRCDPISEHNRLYWYRQTLGQGPEFLTYFQNEAQLEKSRLLSDRFSAERPKGSFSTLEIQRTEQGDSAMYLCASSAPQTGYNEQFFGPGTRLTVL.

The chain combines TRBV5-1 with TRBJ1-2; D is perhaps TRBD1 (6 bases). Germline CDR1 SGHRS, CDR2 YFSETQ. The CDR3 spans 14 residues. Trimming took off 0 bases at V and 7 bases at J, with 13 bases between the two ends. The CDR3 DNA sequence: TGCGCCAGCAGCTTGGCCACAGGGACCGGTGGCTACACCTTC. Its translation is CASSLATGTGGYTF.